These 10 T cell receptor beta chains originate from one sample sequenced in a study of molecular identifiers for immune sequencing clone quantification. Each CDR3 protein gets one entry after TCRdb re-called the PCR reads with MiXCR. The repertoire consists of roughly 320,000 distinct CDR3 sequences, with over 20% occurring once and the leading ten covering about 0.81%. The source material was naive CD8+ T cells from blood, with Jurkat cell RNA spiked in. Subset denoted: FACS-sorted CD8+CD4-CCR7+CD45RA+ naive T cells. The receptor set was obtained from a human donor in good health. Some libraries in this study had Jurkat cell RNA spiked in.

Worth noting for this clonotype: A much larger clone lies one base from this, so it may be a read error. The CDR3 here is CSAKGETDRANEKLFF. As DNA, the CDR3 is TGCAGTGCTAAGGGAGAAACGGACAGGGCAAATGAAAAACTGTTTTTT. The chain employs TRBV20-1 and TRBJ1-4; TRBD1 matches 8 bases. Germline lookup yields CDR1 DFQATT and CDR2 SNEGSKA (reference sequence). The trim removed 4 bases at V and 5 bases at J, leaving 12 bases unmatched. There are 16 residues in the CDR3.

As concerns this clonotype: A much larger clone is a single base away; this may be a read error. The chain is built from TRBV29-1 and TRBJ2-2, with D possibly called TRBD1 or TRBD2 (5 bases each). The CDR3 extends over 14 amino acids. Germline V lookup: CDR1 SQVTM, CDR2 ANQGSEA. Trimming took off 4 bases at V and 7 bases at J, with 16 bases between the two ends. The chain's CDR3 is CSVAIQEVRGELFF. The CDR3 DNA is TGCAGCGTTGCGATACAGGAGGTCCGCGGGGAGCTGTTTTTT.

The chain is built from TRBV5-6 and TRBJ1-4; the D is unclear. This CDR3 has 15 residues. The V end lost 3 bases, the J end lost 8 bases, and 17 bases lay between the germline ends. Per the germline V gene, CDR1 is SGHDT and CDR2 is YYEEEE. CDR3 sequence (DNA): TGTGCCAGCAGCTCGACTGGAGGGTTCGGAGAAAAACTGTTTTTT. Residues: CASSSTGGFGEKLFF.

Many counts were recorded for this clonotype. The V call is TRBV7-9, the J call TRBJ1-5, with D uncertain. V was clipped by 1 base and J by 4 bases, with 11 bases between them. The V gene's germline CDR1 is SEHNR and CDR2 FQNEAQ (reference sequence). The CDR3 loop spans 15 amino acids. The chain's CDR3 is CASSLGGAGNQPQHF. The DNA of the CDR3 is TGTGCCAGCAGCTTAGGGGGAGCGGGAAATCAGCCCCAGCATTTT.

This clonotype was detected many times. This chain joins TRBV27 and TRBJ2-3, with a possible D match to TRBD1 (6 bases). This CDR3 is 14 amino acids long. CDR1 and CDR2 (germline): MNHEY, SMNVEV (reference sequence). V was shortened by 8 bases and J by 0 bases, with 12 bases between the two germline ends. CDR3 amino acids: CASWDMGSTDTQYF. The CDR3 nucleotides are TGTGCCAGCTGGGACATGGGTAGCACAGATACGCAGTATTTT.

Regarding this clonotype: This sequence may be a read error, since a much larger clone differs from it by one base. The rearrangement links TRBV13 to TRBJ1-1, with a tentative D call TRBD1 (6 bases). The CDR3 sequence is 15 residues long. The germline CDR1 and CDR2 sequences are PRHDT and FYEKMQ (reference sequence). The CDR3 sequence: CASSLAGGLNAEALF. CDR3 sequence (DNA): TGTGCCAGCAGCTTAGCTGGGGGCCTGAACGCTGAAGCTCTCTTT.

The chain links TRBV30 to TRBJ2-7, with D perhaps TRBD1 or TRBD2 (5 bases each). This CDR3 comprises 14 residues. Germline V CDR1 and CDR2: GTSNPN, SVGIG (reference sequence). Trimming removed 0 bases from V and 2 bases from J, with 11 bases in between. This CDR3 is CAWSVGDGAYEQYF. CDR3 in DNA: TGTGCCTGGAGTGTAGGGGACGGGGCCTACGAGCAGTACTTC. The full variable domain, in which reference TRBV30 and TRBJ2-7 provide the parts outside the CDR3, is SQTIHQWPATLVQPVGSPLSLECTVEGTSNPNLYWYRQAAGRGLQLLFYSVGIGQISSEVPQNLSASRPQDRQFILSSKKLLLSDSGFYLCAWSVGDGAYEQYFGPGTRLTVT.

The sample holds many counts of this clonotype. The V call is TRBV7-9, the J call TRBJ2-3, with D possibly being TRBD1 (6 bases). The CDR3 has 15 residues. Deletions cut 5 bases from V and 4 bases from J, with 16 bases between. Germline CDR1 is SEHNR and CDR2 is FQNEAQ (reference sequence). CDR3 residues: CASSRTPDRSDTQYF. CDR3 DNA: TGTGCCAGCAGCAGAACTCCGGACAGATCAGATACGCAGTATTTT.

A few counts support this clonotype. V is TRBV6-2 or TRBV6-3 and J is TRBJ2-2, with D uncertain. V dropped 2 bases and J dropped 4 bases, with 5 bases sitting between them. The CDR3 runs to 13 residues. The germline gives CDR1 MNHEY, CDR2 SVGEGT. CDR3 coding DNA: TGTGCCAGCAGTTACATCGCCACCGGGGAGCTGTTTTTT. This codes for CASSYIATGELFF.

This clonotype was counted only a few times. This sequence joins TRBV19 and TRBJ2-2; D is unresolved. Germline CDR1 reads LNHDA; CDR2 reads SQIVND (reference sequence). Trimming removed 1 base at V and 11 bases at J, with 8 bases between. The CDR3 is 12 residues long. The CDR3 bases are TGTGCCAGTAGTATAGGGCTCTCCGAGCTGTTTTTT. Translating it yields CASSIGLSELFF. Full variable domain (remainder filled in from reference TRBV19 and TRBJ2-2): DGGITQSPKYLFRKEGQNVTLSCEQNLNHDAMYWYRQDPGQGLRLIYYSQIVNDFQKGDIAEGYSVSREKKESFPLTVTSAQKNPTAFYLCASSIGLSELFFGEGSRLTVL.